This passage covers 24 T cell receptor beta chains from one sample sequenced in a study of immune characterization of retroperitoneal liposarcoma. TCRdb reanalysed the PCR reads using MiXCR and keeps one entry per CDR3 protein. The repertoire holds approximately 7,100 distinct CDR3 sequences, with 25% to 30% as singletons. Sequencing was performed on blood. The receptors stem from a male donor with retroperitoneal liposarcoma.

The chain recombines TRBV3-1 with TRBJ2-5; TRBD2 matches at 9 bases. The junction had 14 bases not matched to a gene; V was cut back by 0 bases and J by 3 bases. The germline V gene has CDR1 LGHDT and CDR2 YNNKEL (reference sequence). The CDR3 is made up of 19 amino acids. CDR3 in amino acids: CASSQDQSLAGYIEETQYF. The CDR3 coding sequence is TGTGCCAGCAGCCAAGATCAATCGCTAGCGGGATATATAGAAGAGACCCAGTACTTC.

The J gene is TRBJ2-6, the V gene TRBV19, with D unresolved. The better agreement between TRBJ2-5 and the DNA end casts doubt on the J call. The germline V gene encodes CDR1 LNHDA and CDR2 SQIVND (reference sequence). The CDR3 contains 13 residues. The CDR3 DNA is TGTGCCAGTACTGACCGCGAAGACGAGACCCAGTACTTC. Translation gives CASTDREDETQYF.

Turning to this clonotype: This may arise from a read error, as a much more abundant clone is one base away. Without the conserved terminal phenylalanine or tryptophan, this CDR3 likely stems from a read error. For the CDR3, the DNA is TGTGCCAGCAGTTCCCTAGCGGGAGGGAGAGAGACCCAGTACGTC. This translates into CASSSLAGGRETQYV. The chain carries TRBV27 and TRBJ2-5, with 12 positions matching TRBD2. Germline V lookup: CDR1 MNHEY, CDR2 SMNVEV (reference sequence). V shed 4 bases, J shed 4 bases, and the junction held 4 bases outside the gene matches. The CDR3 length is 15 residues.

V gene TRBV30 combines with J gene TRBJ1-2; D gene uncertain. Per the germline V gene, CDR1 is GTSNPN and CDR2 is SVGIG (reference sequence). The CDR3 extends over 18 amino acids. Trimming stripped 0 bases from V and 1 base from J, with 21 bases between. CDR3: CAWSVPPGRSSGNYGYTF. In nucleotides, the CDR3 is TGTGCCTGGAGTGTACCCCCGGGCCGCTCGAGTGGTAACTATGGCTACACCTTC.

This clonotype is categorized as medium-sized. The J gene is TRBJ1-1, the V gene TRBV12-3 or TRBV12-4; 7 nucleotides align to TRBD1. With 4 bases clipped from V and 10 bases from J, the junction kept 9 bases outside the gene matches. The CDR3 runs to 13 residues. Written as DNA, the CDR3 is TGTGCCAGCAGTTCGAACAGGGGAGGAGGAGCTTTCTTT. The encoded protein is CASSSNRGGGAFF.

This clonotype is medium-sized (0.01 to 0.1%). CDR3 coding DNA: TGTGCCAGCAGTTACGCCTTCGACAGGGTGACGAAGACCCAGTACTTC. It yields the protein CASSYAFDRVTKTQYF. The chain couples TRBV6-6 to TRBJ2-5; 7 bases map to TRBD1. The CDR3 extends over 16 amino acids. Germline-derived CDR1 and CDR2 are MNHNY and SVGAGI (reference sequence). The V and J ends lost 2 bases and 6 bases, in that order; junction bases with no gene match: 12.

This clonotype turned up a few times. The chain has TRBV6-6 and TRBJ2-2; TRBD1 might be the D (5 bases). V was trimmed by 2 bases and J by 3 bases, leaving 25 bases between them. The CDR3 has 20 residues. CDR1 is MNHNY and CDR2 is SVGAGI in the germline V gene (reference sequence). CDR3 in DNA: TGTGCCAGCAGTTACCACCCGACGGTCAAGAGGACACCGGACACCGGGGAGCTGTTTTTT. It encodes CASSYHPTVKRTPDTGELFF.

This clonotype came up many times. The chain recombines TRBV7-6 with TRBJ2-3; the D is unclear. Looked up from germline, CDR1 is SGHVS and CDR2 is FNYEAQ. The V and J ends lost 6 bases and 5 bases respectively, with 9 bases between them. The CDR3 is 12 residues long. CDR3 loop: CASSQAGDTQYF. The CDR3 nucleotides are TGTGCCAGCAGTCAGGCCGGAGATACGCAGTATTTT. Variable domain in full (rest from reference TRBV7-6 and TRBJ2-3): GAGVSQSPRYKVTKRGQDVALRCDPISGHVSLYWYRQALGQGPEFLTYFNYEAQQDKSGLPNDRFSAERPEGSISTLTIQRTEQRDSAMYRCASSQAGDTQYFGPGTRLTVL.

The V call is TRBV10-2, the J call TRBJ1-2; possible D gene TRBD1, 5 bases. Trimming took 3 bases from V and 7 from J, leaving 9 bases between them. The CDR3 spans 12 residues. Germline CDR1 reads WSHSY; CDR2 reads SAAADI. CDR3 region: CASSDQGSGYTF. The CDR3 DNA is TGCGCCAGCAGTGACCAGGGTTCTGGCTACACCTTC.

This clonotype has at least ten counts. The genes are TRBV4-1 and TRBJ2-1; 8 bases are shared with TRBD1. The CDR3 runs 17 residues. V lost 1 base to trimming and J lost 0 bases; unmatched junction nucleotides: 5. The germline CDR1 and CDR2 sequences are MGHRA and YSYEKL. This CDR3 is CASSQGWTGSSYNEQFF. As DNA, the CDR3 is TGCGCCAGCAGCCAAGGCTGGACAGGGAGCTCCTACAATGAGCAGTTCTTC.

CDR3 DNA sequence: TGCAGTGCTAGAAAGACAGGGGTCCGGTCGGAGCAGTTCTTC. Protein product: CSARKTGVRSEQFF. V is TRBV20-1 and J is TRBJ2-1; 8 positions agree with TRBD1. The CDR3 contains 14 residues. Germline-derived CDR1 and CDR2 are DFQATT and SNEGSKA (reference sequence). V lost 2 bases, J lost 10 bases, and 10 bases stayed unmatched.

The chain has TRBV6-5 and TRBJ2-5, with a possible D match to TRBD1 (6 bases). V lost 6 bases, J lost 5 bases, and 16 bases lay in between. Germline assignment: CDR1 MNHEY and CDR2 SVGAGI. The CDR3 covers 14 residues. DNA of the CDR3: TGTGCCAGCAGCCCGAGGGGGAGCTGGGAGACCCAGTACTTC. Its protein is CASSPRGSWETQYF.

Only a few counts were recorded for this clonotype. V usage is TRBV6-6 and J usage is TRBJ2-1; D gene ambiguous. Germline-derived CDR1 and CDR2 are MNHNY and SVGAGI (reference sequence). The CDR3 is 13 amino acids. V was shortened by 4 bases and J by 5 bases, with 9 bases between the two germline ends. CDR3 protein: CASSSLRDNEQFF. CDR3 in DNA: TGTGCCAGCAGTTCATTAAGGGACAATGAGCAGTTCTTC.

The CDR3: CASSLDSTGPNTGELFF. The CDR3 DNA follows: TGTGCCAGCAGCTTAGACTCGACAGGTCCTAACACCGGGGAGCTGTTTTTT. This sequence joins TRBV11-3 and TRBJ2-2; possible D gene TRBD1, 6 bases. Trimming pared 0 bases from V and 2 bases from J, leaving 13 bases between. CDR3 size: 17 residues. Germline V CDR1 and CDR2: SGHNT, YENEEA.

CDR3 nucleotide sequence: TGTGCCAGCAGTCAAGGGGCGGGACAGGGGGCGCCCGAGCAGTACTTC. It codes for CASSQGAGQGAPEQYF. The chain recombines TRBV12-3 or TRBV12-4 with TRBJ2-5; 12 bases fit TRBD1. The DNA end is a closer match to TRBJ2-7, so the J assignment may be wrong. This CDR3 spans 16 amino acids.

The genes are TRBV27 and TRBJ1-1, with D unresolved. The CDR3 consists of 13 residues. Germline assignment: CDR1 MNHEY and CDR2 SMNVEV (reference sequence). The V end was cut by 5 bases, the J end by 0 bases, with 7 bases between. The CDR3 DNA sequence: TGTGCCAGCAGTCGGCAGATGAACACTGAAGCTTTCTTT. Residues: CASSRQMNTEAFF.

J is TRBJ2-5 and V is TRBV4-3; TRBD2 agrees at 7 bases. The germline V gene has CDR1 LGHNA and CDR2 YSLEER. The V segment lost 0 bases and the J segment 0 bases; nucleotides outside the gene matches: 13. This CDR3 is built from 19 residues. In DNA, the CDR3 is TGCGCCAGCAGCCAAGATTGGCCCAGCGAGAGCGGGGACCAAGAGACCCAGTACTTC. Translated: CASSQDWPSESGDQETQYF.

This clonotype was seen at least ten times. The genes are TRBV6-1 and TRBJ2-3; 9 positions agree with TRBD2. Per the germline V gene, CDR1 is MNHNS and CDR2 is SASEGT. J gave up 2 bases and V 7 bases, and 7 bases lay outside the gene matches. The CDR3 runs 15 residues. The CDR3, as DNA: TGTGCCAGCAAACGTAGCGGGAGCAACACAGATACGCAGTATTTT. The encoded protein is CASKRSGSNTDTQYF.

This rearrangement joins TRBV6-1 to TRBJ2-5, with TRBD2 identical over 7 bases. After removal of 0 bases from V and 1 base from J, the junction contained 5 bases not matched to a gene. Germline V lookup: CDR1 MNHNS, CDR2 SASEGT. This CDR3 comprises 16 residues. CDR3 loop: CASSEAVGGGQETQYF. CDR3 nucleotides: TGTGCCAGCAGTGAAGCGGTAGGCGGGGGCCAAGAGACCCAGTACTTC.

This clonotype appeared a few times. The rearrangement uses TRBV6-1 and TRBJ2-3; perhaps TRBD2 as D (6 bases). This CDR3 comprises 15 residues. Germline-derived CDR1 and CDR2 are MNHNS and SASEGT. Trimming removed 8 bases from V and 3 bases from J, with 18 bases in between. The CDR3: CASAEWGGGTDTQYF. CDR3 nucleotides: TGTGCCAGCGCCGAATGGGGCGGAGGGACAGATACGCAGTATTTT.

This clonotype was found a few times. The chain couples TRBV7-6 to TRBJ2-3; D is uncertain. CDR3 length equals 15 residues. V lost 5 bases, J lost 5 bases, and 17 bases lay in between. Germline V gene sequence: CDR1 SGHVS, CDR2 FNYEAQ. CDR3 DNA sequence: TGTGCCAGCAGCCCCGGTGGGCCGGCTAGAGATACGCAGTATTTT. Its protein is CASSPGGPARDTQYF.

This clonotype showed up just a few times. The J gene is TRBJ2-1, the V gene TRBV3-1; D call uncertain. The V gene lost 4 bases and the J gene lost 3 bases, with 16 bases spanning the gap. CDR3 length equals 16 residues. Germline lookup yields CDR1 LGHDT and CDR2 YNNKEL (reference sequence). Here the CDR3 reads CASSPQYWRNYNEQFF. CDR3 in DNA: TGTGCCAGCAGCCCCCAGTATTGGCGGAACTACAATGAGCAGTTCTTC.

The genes are TRBV28 and TRBJ2-5; no firm D call. The end of the DNA aligns better with TRBJ2-1, so the J call may be wrong. Germline V gives CDR1 MDHEN, CDR2 SYDVKM. The CDR3 is made up of 18 amino acids. Here the CDR3 DNA reads TGTGCCAGCAGTTCACTTTACTTTAATCGAGACAAGGACAATGAGCAGTTCTTC. Protein product: CASSSLYFNRDKDNEQFF.

The J gene is TRBJ2-1, the V gene TRBV6-5, with a tentative D call TRBD2 (5 bases). Trimming took off 5 bases at V and 2 bases at J, with 10 bases between the two ends. The germline CDR1 and CDR2 sequences are MNHEY and SVGAGI. The length of the CDR3 is 14 residues. CDR3 in DNA: TGTGCCAGCAGTCCCCAGCGGACCTACAATGAGCAGTTCTTC. This translates into CASSPQRTYNEQFF.